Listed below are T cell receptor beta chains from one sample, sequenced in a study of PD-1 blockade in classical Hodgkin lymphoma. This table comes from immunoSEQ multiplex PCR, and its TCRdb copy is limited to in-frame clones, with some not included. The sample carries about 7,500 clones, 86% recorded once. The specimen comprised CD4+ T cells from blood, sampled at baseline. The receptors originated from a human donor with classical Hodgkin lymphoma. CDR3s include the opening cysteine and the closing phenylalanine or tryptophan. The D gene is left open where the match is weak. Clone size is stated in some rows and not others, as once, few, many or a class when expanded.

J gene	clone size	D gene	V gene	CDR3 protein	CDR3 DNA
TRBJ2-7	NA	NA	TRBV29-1	CSVAGADWREQYF	TGCAGCGTTGCAGGGGCAGATTGGCGCGAGCAGTACTTC
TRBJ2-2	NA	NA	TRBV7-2	CASTPPPSYTGELFF	TGTGCCAGCACCCCACCCCCCTCCTACACCGGGGAGCTGTTTTTT
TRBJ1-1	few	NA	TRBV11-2	CASSLEWGRSNTEAFF	TGTGCCAGCAGCTTAGAGTGGGGCAGGTCTAACACTGAAGCTTTCTTT
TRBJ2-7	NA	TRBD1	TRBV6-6	CASSYGQDFYEQYF	TGTGCCAGCAGTTACGGACAGGATTTCTACGAGCAGTACTTC
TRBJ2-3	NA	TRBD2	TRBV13	CASSLGAGLATTDTQYF	TGTGCCAGCAGCTTGGGCGCGGGACTAGCGACGACAGATACGCAGTATTTT
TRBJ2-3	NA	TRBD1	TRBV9	CASSARGWAGGEDTQYF	TGTGCCAGCAGCGCGCGAGGGTGGGCAGGGGGAGAAGATACGCAGTATTTT
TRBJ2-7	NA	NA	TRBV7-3	CASSLSGGYEQYF	TGTGCCAGCAGCTTATCCGGAGGCTACGAGCAGTACTTC
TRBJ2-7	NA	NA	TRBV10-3	CAISEPTGFSYEQYF	TGTGCCATCAGTGAACCCACAGGGTTCTCCTACGAGCAGTACTTC
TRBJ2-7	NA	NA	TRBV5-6	CASSPGLYEQYF	TGTGCCAGCAGCCCTGGACTTTACGAGCAGTACTTC
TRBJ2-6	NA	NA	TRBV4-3	CASSPMARVPGSSGANVLTF	TGCGCCAGCAGCCCCATGGCCCGGGTCCCTGGGAGCTCTGGGGCCAACGTCCTGACTTTC
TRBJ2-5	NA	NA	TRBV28	CASRTSTPRDQYF	TGTGCCAGCAGGACAAGCACCCCAAGAGACCAGTACTTC
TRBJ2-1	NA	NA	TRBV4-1	CASSQPFHSLAVISNEQFF	TGCGCCAGCAGCCAACCCTTCCACTCCCTAGCTGTCATCTCCAATGAGCAGTTCTTC
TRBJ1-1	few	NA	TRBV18	CASSPPVNTEAFF	TGTGCCAGCTCACCACCGGTGAACACTGAAGCTTTCTTT
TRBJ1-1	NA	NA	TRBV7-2	CASSTRMNTEAFF	TGTGCCAGCAGCACAAGGATGAACACTGAAGCTTTCTTT
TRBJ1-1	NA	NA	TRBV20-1	CSASQPSEAFF	TGCAGTGCTAGTCAGCCGTCTGAAGCTTTCTTT
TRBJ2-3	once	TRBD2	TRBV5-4	CASSGTSVSDTQYF	TGTGCCAGCAGCGGGACTAGCGTGTCAGATACGCAGTATTTT
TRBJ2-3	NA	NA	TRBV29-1	CSERTDTQYF	TGCAGCGAACGCACAGATACGCAGTATTTT
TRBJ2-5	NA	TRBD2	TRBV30	CAWSVGGRETQYF	TGTGCCTGGAGTGTAGGCGGGAGGGAGACCCAGTACTTC
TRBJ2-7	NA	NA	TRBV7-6	CASSSVRQSEQYF	TGTGCCAGCAGCTCAGTTAGACAGAGCGAGCAGTACTTC
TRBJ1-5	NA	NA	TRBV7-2	CASSLTVDTHQPQHF	TGTGCCAGCAGCTTAACCGTAGACACCCATCAGCCCCAGCATTTT
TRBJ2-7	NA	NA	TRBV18	CASSPPGVPYEQYF	TGTGCCAGCTCACCACCAGGGGTTCCCTACGAGCAGTACTTC
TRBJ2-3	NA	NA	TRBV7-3	CASSLSSTDTQYF	TGTGCCAGCAGCTTAAGTAGCACAGATACGCAGTATTTT
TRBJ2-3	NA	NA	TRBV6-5	CASRAGTDTQYF	TGTGCCAGCAGAGCGGGCACAGATACGCAGTATTTT
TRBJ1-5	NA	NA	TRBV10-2	CASSNSNSNQPQHF	TGCGCCAGCAGTAATTCGAACAGTAATCAGCCCCAGCATTTT
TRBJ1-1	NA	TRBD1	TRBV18	CASLMDRANTEAFF	TGTGCCAGCCTGATGGACAGGGCGAACACTGAAGCTTTCTTT
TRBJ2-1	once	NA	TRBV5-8	CASSPLRWVNNEQFF	TGTGCCAGCAGCCCCTTAAGGTGGGTAAACAATGAGCAGTTCTTC
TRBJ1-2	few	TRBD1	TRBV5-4	CASSQGQGDGYTF	TGTGCCAGCAGCCAGGGACAGGGAGATGGCTACACCTTC
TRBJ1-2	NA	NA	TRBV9	CASSTFQAEYYGYTF	TGTGCCAGCAGCACCTTTCAAGCGGAATACTATGGCTACACCTTC
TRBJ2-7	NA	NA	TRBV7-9	CASSLVSGYEQYF	TGTGCCAGCAGCTTAGTCTCGGGCTACGAGCAGTACTTC
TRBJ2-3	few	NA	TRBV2	CASSEATRVISTDTQYF	TGTGCCAGCAGTGAAGCGACCAGGGTAATCAGCACAGATACGCAGTATTTT
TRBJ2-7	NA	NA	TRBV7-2	CASSQSFGDEQYF	TGTGCCAGCAGCCAAAGTTTTGGGGACGAGCAGTACTTC
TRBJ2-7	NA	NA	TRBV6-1	CASSEAGFEQYF	TGTGCCAGCAGTGAAGCGGGGTTCGAGCAGTACTTC
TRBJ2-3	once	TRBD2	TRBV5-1	CASSSSGTSGGPNTDTQYF	TGCGCCAGCAGCTCGAGTGGGACTAGCGGGGGTCCTAACACAGATACGCAGTATTTT
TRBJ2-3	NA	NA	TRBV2	CASIDSASVSTDTQYF	TGTGCCAGCATCGACAGTGCTAGCGTGAGCACAGATACGCAGTATTTT
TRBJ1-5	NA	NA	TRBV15	CATSRDHQPQHF	TGTGCCACCAGCAGAGATCATCAGCCCCAGCATTTT
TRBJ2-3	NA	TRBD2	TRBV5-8	CASSLTGLAGGDTQYF	TGTGCCAGCAGCTTGACCGGACTAGCGGGAGGAGATACGCAGTATTTT
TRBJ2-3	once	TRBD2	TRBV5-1	CASSLGTSGTTSTDTQYF	TGCGCCAGCAGCTTGGGGACTAGCGGGACCACTAGCACAGATACGCAGTATTTT
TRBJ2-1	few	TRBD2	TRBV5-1	CASSEGLAAYNEQFF	TGCGCCAGCAGCGAGGGACTAGCGGCTTACAATGAGCAGTTCTTC
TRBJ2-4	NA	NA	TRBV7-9	CASSLLSNTLAKNIQYF	TGTGCCAGCAGCCTCCTCTCAAACACCTTAGCCAAAAACATTCAGTACTTC
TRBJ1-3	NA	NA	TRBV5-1	CASSLANSGNTIYF	TGCGCCAGCAGCTTGGCCAACTCTGGAAACACCATATATTTT
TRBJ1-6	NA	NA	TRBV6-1	CATGLVGANNSPLHF	TGTGCCACCGGTCTAGTAGGGGCTAATAATTCACCCCTCCACTTT